This passage covers 15 T cell receptor beta chains from one sample sequenced in a study of identical twins. TCRdb re-derived calls from the 5' RACE reads in MiXCR, one entry per CDR3 protein. This table has 450,000 to 650,000 distinct CDR3 sequences, 13% to 15% appearing once. This sample also belongs to another study, concerning yellow fever vaccine responses in identical twins.

The sample comprised CD4+ T cells sorted from blood. The receptors stem from a woman younger than 35 in good health.

Many counts were recorded for this clonotype. The rearrangement uses TRBV5-1 and TRBJ2-4; 8 bases are a match to TRBD1. This CDR3 contains 15 residues. Germline CDR1 SGHRS, CDR2 YFSETQ. V lost 0 bases and J lost 1; bases outside the gene matches: 0. The CDR3 here is CASSLGQGAKNIQYF. In DNA form, the CDR3 reads TGCGCCAGCAGCTTGGGACAGGGGGCCAAAAACATTCAGTACTTC. The full variable domain, completed using reference TRBV5-1 and TRBJ2-4, is KAGVTQTPRYLIKTRGQQVTLSCSPISGHRSVSWYQQTPGQGLQFLFEYFSETQRNKGNFPGRFSGRQFSNSRSEMNVSTLELGDSALYLCASSLGQGAKNIQYFGAGTRLSVL.

V is TRBV20-1 and J is TRBJ2-7; 10 bases map to TRBD2. The length of the CDR3 is 16 residues. Germline lookup yields CDR1 DFQATT and CDR2 SNEGSKA (reference sequence). With 2 bases clipped from V and 1 base from J, the junction kept 8 bases outside the gene matches. This CDR3 reads CSARSSGSLLSYEQYF. The CDR3 bases are TGCAGTGCTAGATCTAGCGGGAGCCTCCTGTCCTACGAGCAGTACTTC.

This clonotype was recorded a few times. CDR3 coding DNA: TGTGCCACCTGGGATCATGAGCAGTTCTTC. Its translation is CATWDHEQFF. J is TRBJ2-1 and V is TRBV24-1; no reliable D call. Trimming took off 9 bases at V and 8 bases at J, with 7 bases between the two ends. Germline loops: CDR1 KGHDR, CDR2 SFDVKD. The CDR3 has 10 amino acids.

The chain uses TRBV2 and TRBJ2-7, with 7 bases matching TRBD1. The CDR3 consists of 13 residues. Germline assignment: CDR1 SNHLY and CDR2 FYNNEI. V was pared by 6 bases and J by 2 bases, with 4 bases of the junction left unmatched. The CDR3: CASSFTGAYEQYV. CDR3 DNA sequence: TGTGCCAGCAGCTTTACAGGGGCCTACGAGCAGTACGTC.

This clonotype was seen a handful of times. In DNA, the CDR3 is TGTGCCAGCAGCCTCACTAGCGAGGGCCCGTGGGGGTACAATGAGCAGTTCTTC. This translates into CASSLTSEGPWGYNEQFF. The V and J genes are TRBV14 and TRBJ2-1; TRBD2 matches at 7 bases. Germline CDR1 SGHDN, CDR2 FVKESK. V gave up 4 bases and J gave up 4 bases; unmatched junction bases: 16. This CDR3 region has 18 residues.

The chain combines TRBV20-1 with TRBJ2-1; 9 nucleotides match TRBD1. With 3 bases clipped from V and 4 bases from J, the junction kept 1 base outside the gene matches. The CDR3 consists of 13 residues. Looked up from germline, CDR1 is DFQATT and CDR2 is SNEGSKA (reference sequence). In nucleotides, the CDR3 is TGCAGTGCTAGTGACAGGGGGTACAATGAGCAGTTCTTC. Translated, it gives CSASDRGYNEQFF.

This clonotype was observed once. V and J are TRBV19 and TRBJ2-1; possibly TRBD2 for D (5 bases). The CDR3 is 15 residues long. Trimming removed 4 bases from V and 3 bases from J, with 13 bases in between. CDR1 LNHDA and CDR2 SQIVND come from the germline V gene (reference sequence). CDR3 sequence reads: CASSRGLYVYNEQFF. DNA for the CDR3: TGTGCCAGTAGTAGAGGACTTTACGTCTACAATGAGCAGTTCTTC.

The gene calls are TRBV5-1 and TRBJ2-7; possibly TRBD1 or TRBD2 for D (5 bases each). The V end lost 2 bases, the J end lost 5 bases, and 8 bases lay between the germline ends. This CDR3 is built from 12 residues. CDR1 and CDR2 from the germline V gene are SGHRS and YFSETQ. CDR3 coding DNA: TGCGCCAGCAGCTTCGAGGGGCACGAGCAGTACTTC. It encodes CASSFEGHEQYF.

This clonotype occurred a few times. This chain joins TRBV5-6 and TRBJ1-6; D gene unclear. Looked up from germline, CDR1 is SGHDT and CDR2 is YYEEEE. The CDR3 is 15 residues long. Trimming removed 0 bases from V and 7 bases from J, with 11 bases in between. The CDR3 is CASSLAGLVNSPLHF. The CDR3, as DNA: TGTGCCAGCAGCTTGGCCGGCCTCGTCAATTCACCCCTCCACTTT.

The chain recombines TRBV7-8 with TRBJ1-1, with D unresolved. Trimming pared 1 base from V and 5 bases from J, leaving 14 bases between. Germline CDR1 reads SGHVS; CDR2 reads FQNEAQ. This CDR3 is built from 15 residues. Here the CDR3 reads CASSLDPLSGTEAFF. In nucleotides, the CDR3 is TGTGCCAGCAGCTTAGACCCATTATCGGGGACTGAAGCTTTCTTT.

V usage is TRBV25-1 and J usage is TRBJ2-2; 10 bases line up with TRBD1. Germline V gives CDR1 MGHDK, CDR2 SYGVNS. V lost 5 bases to trimming and J lost 8 bases; unmatched junction nucleotides: 8. The CDR3 covers 15 residues. The chain's CDR3 is CASSLDRGRIGELFF. CDR3 DNA sequence: TGTGCCAGCAGTCTCGACAGGGGGCGCATAGGGGAGCTGTTTTTT.

The chain recombines TRBV3-1 with TRBJ2-2; no clear D gene. V was shortened by 3 bases and J by 9 bases, with 14 bases between the two germline ends. This CDR3 region has 14 residues. Germline V lookup: CDR1 LGHDT, CDR2 YNNKEL (reference sequence). The CDR3 bases are TGTGCCAGCAGCCATGGCCTGGCGGACCGGGAGCTGTTTTTT. Its translation is CASSHGLADRELFF.

The chain recombines TRBV3-1 with TRBJ2-7; D may be TRBD2 (5 bases). With 6 bases removed from V and 3 bases from J, the gap between germline ends came to 6 bases. Germline V gene lookup returns CDR1 LGHDT and CDR2 YNNKEL (reference sequence). The CDR3 contains 11 residues. CDR3 region: CASRGDYEQYF. The CDR3 DNA reads as TGTGCCAGCAGGGGAGACTACGAGCAGTACTTC.

The V call is TRBV12-3 or TRBV12-4, the J call TRBJ2-7; TRBD1 might be the D (6 bases). V lost 3 bases and J 7 bases, leaving 19 bases between the germline ends. There are 15 residues in the CDR3. For the CDR3, the DNA is TGTGCCAGCAGTTTTACTACAGGGTTCCCTGGGGAGCAGTACTTC. This sequence encodes CASSFTTGFPGEQYF.

As concerns this clonotype: The junction departs from the called germline gene at one end, perhaps through a read error. The chain combines TRBV12-3 or TRBV12-4 with TRBJ2-7, with D perhaps assigned TRBD1 or TRBD2 (5 bases each). There are 18 residues in the CDR3. CDR3 DNA sequence: TGTGCCAGCTGTTTAGTTCGGCTAAAGACAGCGGAATTCTACGAGCAGTACTTC. It yields the protein CASCLVRLKTAEFYEQYF.